The 16 T cell receptor beta chains presented below share a single source sample, sequenced in a study of shared clonotypes between healthy human individuals. The protocol was immunoSEQ multiplex PCR, while the TCRdb copy is restricted to in-frame clones and leaves out a portion. The sample yields 2 million to 2.5 million clones, just over 90% seen once. Input material: naive CD4+ T cells from PBMCs. Regarding subset: CD45RA+ positively selected. These receptors were obtained from a young man in good health. Some clones in this sample may be carry-over from other donors' samples.

This clone has just one count. V gene TRBV4-1 combines with J gene TRBJ2-7; TRBD2 might be the D (5 bases). Germline V gene data show CDR1 as MGHRA and CDR2 as YSYEKL. V was trimmed by 3 bases and J by 0 bases, leaving 15 bases between them. This CDR3 is built from 16 residues. The CDR3 bases are TGCGCCAGCAGCCACTTTTCAGCGGCGAACTCCTACGAGCAGTACTTC. This sequence encodes CASSHFSAANSYEQYF.

The chain uses TRBV9 and TRBJ1-1; D ambiguous. The CDR3 is 15 residues long. The ends were cut back, 1 base at V and 0 bases at J, with 10 bases in the middle. Germline V gene data show CDR1 as SGDLS and CDR2 as YYNGEE. The CDR3 coding sequence is TGTGCCAGCAGCGTAACGGACGGGTTGAACACTGAAGCTTTCTTT. This sequence encodes CASSVTDGLNTEAFF. The whole variable domain, remainder taken from reference TRBV9 and TRBJ1-1, is DSGVTQTPKHLITATGQRVTLRCSPRSGDLSVYWYQQSLDQGLQFLIQYYNGEERAKGNILERFSAQQFPDLHSELNLSSLELGDSALYFCASSVTDGLNTEAFFGQGTRLTVV.

The gene calls are TRBV19 and TRBJ2-3, with 8 bases lining up with TRBD1. Per the germline V gene, CDR1 is LNHDA and CDR2 is SQIVND (reference sequence). The trim removed 9 bases at V and 2 bases at J, leaving 10 bases unmatched. The CDR3 totals 15 residues. CDR3 nucleotides: TGTGCCAGCTCTACAGGGGGTCCCCCCACAGATACGCAGTATTTT. It translates to CASSTGGPPTDTQYF.

The chain couples TRBV23-1 to TRBJ1-5, with D tentatively TRBD1 (5 bases). TRBV23-1 is known as an ORF, though its function is uncertain. The CDR3 loop spans 16 amino acids. The V end was cut by 9 bases, the J end by 0 bases, with 18 bases between. The CDR3 bases are TGCGCCAGTAACCTCCCTGCAGGGATTAGCAATCAGCCCCAGCATTTT. Translation: CASNLPAGISNQPQHF.

In the case of this clone: This specimen includes other DNA sequences encoding the same CDR3. The rearrangement joins TRBV5-4 to TRBJ2-7, with D tentatively TRBD2 (6 bases). V shed 3 bases and J shed 4 bases, with 17 bases lying between them. CDR3 length: 15 amino acids. CDR1 is SGHNT, CDR2 YYREEE, per germline (reference sequence). The CDR3 bases are TGTGCCAGCAGCTCCCCCGGATTAGCGGATTACGAGCAGTACTTC. Translating it yields CASSSPGLADYEQYF.

V gene TRBV7-2 combines with J gene TRBJ1-1; D is ambiguous. The CDR3 is made up of 14 amino acids. Trimming removed 3 bases at V and 4 bases at J, with 12 bases between. Germline V gene data show CDR1 as SGHTA and CDR2 as FQGNSA. CDR3 sequence reads: CASSFSQASTEAFF. The CDR3 coding sequence is TGTGCCAGCAGCTTTTCTCAGGCTTCCACTGAAGCTTTCTTT.

V usage is TRBV6-6 and J usage is TRBJ2-7; a possible D gene is TRBD1 (7 bases). CDR1 is MNHNY and CDR2 is SVGAGI in the germline V gene (reference sequence). Trimming cost V 6 bases and J 5 bases, with 20 bases left between them. There are 15 residues in the CDR3. The CDR3 spells CASRNALRGVDEQYF. The CDR3, as DNA: TGTGCCAGCAGAAACGCCCTCAGGGGGGTCGACGAGCAGTACTTC.

V usage is TRBV29-1 and J usage is TRBJ1-1; the D is unclear. Trimming left V 2 bases short and J 4 bases short, with 11 bases between. The length of the CDR3 is 13 residues. CDR1 and CDR2 (germline): SQVTM, ANQGSEA. The CDR3 spells CSVERQKGTEAFF. CDR3 nucleotide sequence: TGCAGCGTTGAACGGCAGAAGGGCACTGAAGCTTTCTTT.

This chain uses TRBV30 with TRBJ2-5; 12 bases are shared with TRBD2. J gave up 12 bases and V 2 bases, and 7 bases lay outside the gene matches. Per germline, CDR1 GTSNPN and CDR2 SVGIG (reference sequence). The CDR3 extends over 13 amino acids. In nucleotides, the CDR3 is TGTGCCTGGAGTCGGACTAGCGGGGAAAGGAAGTACTTC. This translates into CAWSRTSGERKYF.

This clone was found once. V and J are TRBV18 and TRBJ1-2; weak D call: TRBD1 (6 bases). Trimming pared 3 bases from V and 4 bases from J, leaving 12 bases between. The CDR3 has 14 residues. CDR1 and CDR2 from the germline V gene are KGHSH and LQKENI. The CDR3 loop is CASSPNRDPYGYTF. The CDR3 DNA reads TGTGCCAGCTCACCGAACAGGGATCCCTATGGCTACACCTTC.

The chain carries TRBV2 and TRBJ2-5, with D perhaps matching TRBD1 or TRBD2 (5 bases each). Per germline, CDR1 SNHLY and CDR2 FYNNEI. The ends were cut back, 5 bases at V and 5 bases at J, with 12 bases in the middle. The CDR3 loop spans 13 amino acids. The CDR3 sequence is CASSYGWGETQYF. Written as DNA, the CDR3 is TGTGCCAGCAGTTACGGATGGGGGGAGACCCAGTACTTC. The full variable domain, in which reference TRBV2 and TRBJ2-5 provide the parts outside the CDR3, is EPEVTQTPSHQVTQMGQEVILRCVPISNHLYFYWYRQILGQKVEFLVSFYNNEISEKSEIFDDQFSVERPDGSNFTLKIRSTKLEDSAMYFCASSYGWGETQYFGPGTRLLVL.

This chain joins TRBV5-1 and TRBJ1-4; D is unresolved. The CDR3 length is 15 residues. Germline V CDR1 and CDR2: SGHRS, YFSETQ. V gave up 7 bases and J gave up 2 bases, with 15 bases separating them. CDR3 sequence reads: CASGLNGGTNEKLFF. As DNA, the CDR3 is TGCGCCAGCGGCCTGAATGGAGGGACTAATGAAAAACTGTTTTTT.

This clone was seen once. V is TRBV11-2 and J is TRBJ2-1; 9 positions agree with TRBD1. J gave up 10 bases and V 1 base, and 5 bases lay outside the gene matches. CDR1 and CDR2 (germline): SGHAT, FQNNGV. The CDR3 runs 14 residues. This chain's CDR3 is CASSLGDRDGEQFF. The CDR3 region has the DNA TGTGCCAGCAGCTTAGGGGACAGGGACGGGGAGCAGTTCTTC. Full variable domain (outside the CDR3, taken from reference TRBV11-2 and TRBJ2-1): EAGVAQSPRYKIIEKRQSVAFWCNPISGHATLYWYQQILGQGPKLLIQFQNNGVVDDSQLPKDRFSAERLKGVDSTLKIQPAKLEDSAVYLCASSLGDRDGEQFFGPGTRLTVL.

V is TRBV6-5 and J is TRBJ2-7; the D gene could be TRBD1 or TRBD2 (5 bases each). Germline CDR1 is MNHEY and CDR2 is SVGAGI. The length of the CDR3 is 16 residues. Trimming pared 0 bases from V and 2 bases from J, leaving 14 bases between. CDR3 nucleotide sequence: TGTGCCAGCAGTTACTCGTTGGGGACCTACCCCTACGAGCAGTACTTC. Translated: CASSYSLGTYPYEQYF.

The chain links TRBV6-4 to TRBJ2-3; TRBD2 matches 9 bases. This CDR3 has 13 amino acids. V lost 6 bases to trimming and J lost 6 bases; unmatched junction nucleotides: 4. The germline CDR1 and CDR2 sequences are MRHNA and SNTAGT. DNA of the CDR3: TGTGCCAGCAGGCCTAGCGGGGCGGATACGCAGTATTTT. Translated, it gives CASRPSGADTQYF.

This clone was seen only a few times. The V and J genes are TRBV5-4 and TRBJ2-2; D gene ambiguous. This CDR3 comprises 13 residues. CDR1 is SGHNT, CDR2 YYREEE, per germline (reference sequence). Trimming removed 10 bases at V and 0 bases at J, with 10 bases between. CDR3 residues: CAYHPANTGELFF. The CDR3 coding sequence is TGTGCCTACCACCCTGCGAACACCGGGGAGCTGTTTTTT.